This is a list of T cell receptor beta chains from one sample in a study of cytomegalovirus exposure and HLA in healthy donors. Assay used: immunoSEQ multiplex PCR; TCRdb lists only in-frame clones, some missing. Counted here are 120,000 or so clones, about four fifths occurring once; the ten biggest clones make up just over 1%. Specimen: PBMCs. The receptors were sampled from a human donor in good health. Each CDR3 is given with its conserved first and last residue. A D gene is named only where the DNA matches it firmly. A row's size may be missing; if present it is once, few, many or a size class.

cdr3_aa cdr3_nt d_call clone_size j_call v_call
CAIASGDYGYTF TGTGCCATCGCCTCGGGGGACTATGGCTACACCTTC NA NA TRBJ1-2 TRBV10-3
CATSWLAGGRDEQYF TGTGCCACCAGCTGGTTAGCGGGGGGGCGGGACGAGCAGTACTTC TRBD2 NA TRBJ2-7 TRBV15
CASSDPTGTSGNTGELFF TGTGCCAGCAGCGACCCAACCGGGACTAGCGGTAACACCGGGGAGCTGTTTTTT TRBD2 NA TRBJ2-2 TRBV7-3
CASSVDGGAYNEQFF TGTGCCAGCAGCGTAGACGGGGGGGCCTACAATGAGCAGTTCTTC TRBD2 NA TRBJ2-1 TRBV9
CASSAIQGTNEKLFF TGTGCCAGCAGCGCTATACAGGGAACTAATGAAAAACTGTTTTTT NA NA TRBJ1-4 TRBV5-5
CASSYSGRTETQYF TGTGCCAGCAGCTATAGCGGGCGAACGGAGACCCAGTACTTC TRBD2 NA TRBJ2-5 TRBV7-2
CASSYADPANYGYTF TGTGCCAGCAGTTACGCCGATCCAGCTAACTATGGCTACACCTTC NA NA TRBJ1-2 TRBV6-5
CASSLEGSGSTDTQYF TGCGCCAGCAGCTTAGAGGGTTCAGGCAGCACAGATACGCAGTATTTT NA NA TRBJ2-3 TRBV5-1
CASSVKTGSDTQYF TGTGCCAGCAGTGTCAAGACAGGGTCAGATACGCAGTATTTT TRBD1 NA TRBJ2-3 TRBV6-1
CAISIDTEANVLTF TGTGCCATCAGCATTGACACGGAAGCCAACGTCCTGACTTTC NA few TRBJ2-6 TRBV10-3
CATGKRGGREQFF TGTGCCACCGGGAAAAGAGGAGGGCGTGAGCAGTTCTTC NA NA TRBJ2-1 TRBV15
CASSGTGASRLFF TGTGCCAGCAGCGGGACAGGGGCATCCCGACTGTTTTTT TRBD1 few TRBJ1-4 TRBV9
CASRMGPNTEAFF TGCGCCAGCAGGATGGGGCCGAACACTGAAGCTTTCTTT NA NA TRBJ1-1 TRBV10-1
CASSQVANTGNTIYF TGTGCCAGCAGCCAAGTGGCCAACACTGGAAACACCATATATTTT NA NA TRBJ1-3 TRBV4-2
CASSQAGGSYNEQFF TGTGCCAGCAGCCAAGCGGGGGGCTCCTACAATGAGCAGTTCTTC TRBD2 NA TRBJ2-1 TRBV4-2
CASFPAPILGQLDSGANVLTF TGTGCCAGCTTTCCTGCACCTATACTCGGACAACTGGACTCTGGGGCCAACGTCCTGACTTTC NA NA TRBJ2-6 TRBV18
CASSLVLSGGALDNEQFF TGTGCCAGCAGCTTAGTTCTGAGCGGGGGGGCTCTGGACAATGAGCAGTTCTTC TRBD2 once TRBJ2-1 TRBV7-2
CASSEHSGGHTDTQYF TGTGCCAGCAGCGAGCATAGCGGGGGACACACAGATACGCAGTATTTT TRBD2 NA TRBJ2-3 TRBV9
CASSPGNSTNEKLFF TGCGCCAGCAGTCCCGGGAATTCAACTAATGAAAAACTGTTTTTT NA NA TRBJ1-4 TRBV23-1
CASSPLEGNEKLFF TGTGCCAGCAGCCCTCTGGAGGGGAATGAAAAACTGTTTTTT NA NA TRBJ1-4 TRBV7-9
CSVIEGFSGNTIYF TGCAGCGTCATAGAGGGATTCTCGGGAAACACCATATATTTT NA NA TRBJ1-3 TRBV29-1
CASSLRYEQYF TGTGCCAGCAGCTTACGCTACGAGCAGTACTTC NA NA TRBJ2-7 TRBV7-9
CASYVQGGASGNTIYF TGTGCCAGCTACGTACAAGGGGGGGCGTCTGGAAACACCATATATTTT NA NA TRBJ1-3 TRBV18
CASSTDSKETQYF TGTGCCAGCAGCACGGACAGCAAAGAGACCCAGTACTTC NA NA TRBJ2-5 TRBV5-4
CSVEIFDSGGSSNEQFF TGCAGCGTTGAAATTTTCGATAGCGGGGGTTCAAGCAATGAGCAGTTCTTC TRBD2 NA TRBJ2-1 TRBV29-1
CASSGQTAEAFF TGCGCCAGCAGCGGACAGACTGCTGAAGCTTTCTTT NA few TRBJ1-1 TRBV4-1
CASRGLRGQTEAFF TGTGCCAGCAGGGGTTTAAGGGGGCAAACTGAAGCTTTCTTT TRBD1 NA TRBJ1-1 TRBV2
CASGTGTYEQYF TGTGCCAGCGGGACAGGGACTTACGAGCAGTACTTC TRBD1 NA TRBJ2-7 TRBV6-5
CASSPLYPDTQYF TGTGCCAGCAGCCCCCTATATCCAGATACGCAGTATTTT NA NA TRBJ2-3 TRBV6-5
CASTFSGMNTEAFF TGTGCCAGCACCTTCTCGGGGATGAACACTGAAGCTTTCTTT NA NA TRBJ1-1 TRBV28